One sample yielded the 2 T cell receptor beta chains listed below, sequenced in a study of regulatory T cells in long-lasting Graves disease (dated by TCRdb to the early 2020s). The library was built by means of multiplex PCR. Sequenced using an Illumina HiSeq 4000. iRepertoire HTBI primers and Arm-PCR amplification of CDR3 regions were used to construct TCR beta libraries. Starting from the raw public reads, TCRdb applied fastp trimming at Q25, assembled clones with MiXCR and retained in-frame beta chains. All rows with the same CDR3 protein become a single entry with the most common DNA and genes. Recorded for this sample are 600,000 to 800,000 distinct CDR3 sequences; 30% of them occurred a single time. Roughly 46% of the sample rests with the top ten. Taken with the paper, the label for time point translates to: persistent/refractory GD, antithyroid drugs over 5 years with positive TRAb. RNA was extracted from PBMCs in TRIzol for both TCR sequencing and RNA sequencing.

The material sequenced was peripheral blood mononuclear cells (PBMCs), taken when the disease was refractory, from a patient treated with antithyroid drugs. These receptors all stem from a female donor with Graves disease.

The chain employs TRBV20-1 and TRBJ2-5, with 7 positions matching TRBD2. Germline values: CDR1 DFQATT, CDR2 SNEGSKA (reference sequence). The CDR3 is 15 amino acids. J was trimmed by 0 bases and V by 2 bases; bases with no gene match: 6. CDR3 coding DNA: TGCAGTGCTAGAAAATTGCGGGGGTACCAAGAGACCCAGTACTTC. This codes for CSARKLRGYQETQYF.

This clonotype has a handful of counts. This chain joins TRBV7-9 and TRBJ1-1, with D possibly matching TRBD1 (6 bases). Germline lookup yields CDR1 SEHNR and CDR2 FQNEAQ (reference sequence). The CDR3 extends over 15 amino acids. V shed 3 bases and J shed 0 bases, with 11 bases lying between them. CDR3 nucleotide sequence: TGTGCCAGCAGCTTCGACAGGTCGGTGAACACTGAAGCTTTCTTT. Amino acid sequence: CASSFDRSVNTEAFF.